A single TCR beta chain is shown here with its context. Germline V lookup: CDR1 DFQATT, CDR2 SNEGSKA (reference sequence). V lost 1 base and J 1 base, leaving 19 bases between the germline ends. There are 17 residues in the CDR3. This entry comes from a study of regulatory T cells in long-lasting Graves disease. Time point defined: newly diagnosed GD, antithyroid drugs for less than 3 months. Extracted RNA from PBMCs served as the source of the TCR library. Building of the TCR beta libraries involved iRepertoire HTBI primers and Arm-PCR of CDR3 regions. TCRdb passed the multiplex PCR reads through MiXCR, listing each CDR3 protein once. The sample carries under 300,000 distinct CDR3 sequences, 20% to 25% recorded once.

The TCR originated in a female donor with Graves disease. The rearrangement joins TRBV20-1 to TRBJ1-1; D is uncertain. The starting material was peripheral blood mononuclear cells (PBMCs), obtained at new diagnosis, from a patient treated with antithyroid drugs. CDR3 region: CSARGLGGREGNTEAFF. The CDR3 nucleotides read TGCAGTGCTAGAGGTTTGGGCGGGCGAGAGGGGAACACTGAAGCTTTCTTT.